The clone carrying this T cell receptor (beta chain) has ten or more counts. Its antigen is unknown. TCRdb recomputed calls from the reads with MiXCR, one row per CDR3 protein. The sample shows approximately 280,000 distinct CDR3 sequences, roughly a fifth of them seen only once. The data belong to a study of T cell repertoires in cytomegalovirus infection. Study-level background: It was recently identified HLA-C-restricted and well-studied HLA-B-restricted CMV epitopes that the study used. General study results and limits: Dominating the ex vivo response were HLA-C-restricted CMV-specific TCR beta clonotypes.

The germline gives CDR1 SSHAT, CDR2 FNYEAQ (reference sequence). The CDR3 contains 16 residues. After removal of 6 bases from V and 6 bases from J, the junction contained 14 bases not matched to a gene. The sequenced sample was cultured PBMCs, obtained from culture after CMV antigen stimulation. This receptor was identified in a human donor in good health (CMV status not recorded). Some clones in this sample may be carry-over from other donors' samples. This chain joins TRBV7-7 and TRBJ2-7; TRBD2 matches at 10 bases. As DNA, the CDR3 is TGTGCCAGCAGTTCTTCCTTAGCGGGAGGTATAAGCGAGCAGTACTTC. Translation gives CASSSSLAGGISEQYF.